A selection of T cell receptor beta chains follows, all from one sample in a study of blood T cells in healthy people across ages. One entry per CDR3 protein, called by TCRdb with MiXCR from the 5' RACE reads. This sample carries roughly 1,300,000 distinct CDR3 sequences, roughly 60% of them seen once, and the ten largest clones take about 6.7%. Sequencing was done on a sample of blood. Source of these receptors: a man between 18 and 35 years old in good health. Both conserved end residues are part of each CDR3. The order of the fields is V gene, CDR3 length, J gene, D gene, clone size, CDR3 DNA, CDR3 protein. The D gene is left open where the match is weak. The size of a clone is reported for some rows only, either as once, few or many, or as a class for expanded clones.

v_gene: TRBV27
len: 14
j_gene: TRBJ2-7
d_gene: NA
abundance: few
CDR3nt: TGTGCCAGCAGTTTCCGACCAGGGAACTACGAGCAGTACTTC
CDR3aa: CASSFRPGNYEQYF

v_gene: TRBV29-1
len: 16
j_gene: TRBJ2-3
d_gene: NA
abundance: NA
CDR3nt: TGCAGCGTTGAAGATCAAGGGGCGGTTATCACAGATACGCAGTATTTT
CDR3aa: CSVEDQGAVITDTQYF

v_gene: TRBV6-1
len: 14
j_gene: TRBJ1-1
d_gene: NA
abundance: NA
CDR3nt: TGTGCCAGCAGTTCCCACACCCTCGGCACTGAAGCTTTCTTT
CDR3aa: CASSSHTLGTEAFF

v_gene: TRBV27
len: 13
j_gene: TRBJ1-2
d_gene: NA
abundance: NA
CDR3nt: TGTGCCTCGGCTACGGGGGTCAGGGACGGCTACACCTTC
CDR3aa: CASATGVRDGYTF

v_gene: TRBV20-1
len: 12
j_gene: TRBJ2-2
d_gene: NA
abundance: once
CDR3nt: TGCAGTGCTAGCGACTATTCCGGGGAGCTGTTTTTT
CDR3aa: CSASDYSGELFF

v_gene: TRBV4-3
len: 16
j_gene: TRBJ2-1
d_gene: TRBD2
abundance: NA
CDR3nt: TGCGCCAGCGCTCCCGAAAGCGGGGGGGCCCTTCGTGAGCAGTTCTTC
CDR3aa: CASAPESGGALREQFF

v_gene: TRBV29-1
len: 10
j_gene: TRBJ1-2
d_gene: NA
abundance: NA
CDR3nt: TGCAGCGGGGGAACTGGTGGCTACACCTTC
CDR3aa: CSGGTGGYTF

v_gene: TRBV7-9
len: 14
j_gene: TRBJ1-1
d_gene: NA
abundance: few
CDR3nt: TGTGCCAGCAGCTTAACACAGGGATGGACTGAAGCTTTCTTT
CDR3aa: CASSLTQGWTEAFF

v_gene: TRBV2
len: 13
j_gene: TRBJ2-7
d_gene: TRBD1
abundance: few
CDR3nt: TGTGCCAGCAGTAGGACAGGGTTCTACGAGCAGTACTTC
CDR3aa: CASSRTGFYEQYF

v_gene: TRBV16
len: 14
j_gene: TRBJ2-1
d_gene: NA
abundance: NA
CDR3nt: TGCGCCAGCAGCCAATTTGGGACGTACAACGAGCAGTTCTTC
CDR3aa: CASSQFGTYNEQFF

v_gene: TRBV25-1
len: 12
j_gene: TRBJ1-2
d_gene: NA
abundance: NA
CDR3nt: TGTGCCAGCAGTGAGACAGAATGTGGCTACACCTTC
CDR3aa: CASSETECGYTF

v_gene: TRBV10-3
len: 14
j_gene: TRBJ2-5
d_gene: NA
abundance: once
CDR3nt: TGTGCCACTGTGACAGACACGATGGCCGAGACCCAGTACTTC
CDR3aa: CATVTDTMAETQYF

v_gene: TRBV2
len: 15
j_gene: TRBJ2-5
d_gene: NA
abundance: NA
CDR3nt: TGTGCCAGCAGTCGGCGGACGACGGACCAAGAGACCCAGTACTTC
CDR3aa: CASSRRTTDQETQYF

v_gene: TRBV20-1
len: 16
j_gene: TRBJ1-1
d_gene: NA
abundance: NA
CDR3nt: TGCAGTGCTAATTTTATTTGGAAGGGGCGGGACACTGAAGCTTTCTTT
CDR3aa: CSANFIWKGRDTEAFF

v_gene: TRBV29-1
len: 16
j_gene: TRBJ2-7
d_gene: NA
abundance: NA
CDR3nt: TGCAGCGTTCGTGGGGCTAGCCAGAGCTCCTACAATGAGCAGTACTTC
CDR3aa: CSVRGASQSSYNEQYF

v_gene: TRBV27
len: 14
j_gene: TRBJ2-3
d_gene: NA
abundance: NA
CDR3nt: TGTGCCAGCAGACAAGAGTGGATGGCAGATACGCAGTATTTT
CDR3aa: CASRQEWMADTQYF

v_gene: TRBV20-1
len: 16
j_gene: TRBJ2-2
d_gene: TRBD1
abundance: NA
CDR3nt: TGCAGTGCTCATGAACAAACAGGGGGGAACACCGGGGAGCTGTTTTTT
CDR3aa: CSAHEQTGGNTGELFF

v_gene: TRBV6-6
len: 13
j_gene: TRBJ1-4
d_gene: NA
abundance: once
CDR3nt: TGTGCCAGCAGTTCCTACAGGGTTGGAAAACTGTTTTTT
CDR3aa: CASSSYRVGKLFF

v_gene: TRBV7-9
len: 14
j_gene: TRBJ1-1
d_gene: NA
abundance: NA
CDR3nt: TGTGCCAGCAGCTTATTGGGGGCGCGCACTGAAGCTTTCTTT
CDR3aa: CASSLLGARTEAFF

v_gene: TRBV6-1
len: 12
j_gene: TRBJ1-1
d_gene: NA
abundance: once
CDR3nt: TGTGCCAGCAGTGAGAGTGGGTGGGAAGCTTTCTTT
CDR3aa: CASSESGWEAFF

v_gene: TRBV10-3
len: 16
j_gene: TRBJ2-3
d_gene: NA
abundance: few
CDR3nt: TGTGCCATCAGTGAGTCGACAGCGGAAAGCACAGATACGCAGTATTTT
CDR3aa: CAISESTAESTDTQYF

v_gene: TRBV25-1
len: 14
j_gene: TRBJ2-7
d_gene: NA
abundance: few
CDR3nt: TGTGCCAGCAGTGAATGGGGGGAAGGGAGCGAGCAGTACTTC
CDR3aa: CASSEWGEGSEQYF

v_gene: TRBV6-2/TRBV6-3
len: 15
j_gene: TRBJ2-7
d_gene: NA
abundance: NA
CDR3nt: TGTGCCAGCAGCGACATCCGGACGGGCGTAGACGAGCAGTACTTC
CDR3aa: CASSDIRTGVDEQYF

v_gene: TRBV2
len: 15
j_gene: TRBJ2-1
d_gene: NA
abundance: NA
CDR3nt: TGTGCCAGCAGTGACACAGGGACTTTCGCTAATGAGCAGTTCTTC
CDR3aa: CASSDTGTFANEQFF

v_gene: TRBV7-9
len: 14
j_gene: TRBJ1-1
d_gene: NA
abundance: NA
CDR3nt: TGTGCCAGCAGCCAAGACAGGACGGGGACTGAAGCTTTCTTT
CDR3aa: CASSQDRTGTEAFF

v_gene: TRBV28
len: 19
j_gene: TRBJ2-7
d_gene: TRBD1
abundance: NA
CDR3nt: TGTGCCAGCACCTTGGGTTATTTAGGGCCACAGGGGTTCTCCTACGAGCAGTACTTC
CDR3aa: CASTLGYLGPQGFSYEQYF

v_gene: TRBV20-1
len: 13
j_gene: TRBJ2-1
d_gene: NA
abundance: NA
CDR3nt: TGCAGTGCTAGCGGGAGTTTCTACAATGAGCAGTTCTTC
CDR3aa: CSASGSFYNEQFF

v_gene: TRBV27
len: 14
j_gene: TRBJ2-7
d_gene: NA
abundance: NA
CDR3nt: TGTGCCAGCAGTATAGACAGGAGCTCCTACGAGCAGTACTTC
CDR3aa: CASSIDRSSYEQYF

v_gene: TRBV5-1
len: 14
j_gene: TRBJ2-6
d_gene: NA
abundance: NA
CDR3nt: TGCGCCAGCAGCTTGAGGATTGGGGCCAACGTCCTGACTTTC
CDR3aa: CASSLRIGANVLTF

v_gene: TRBV28
len: 15
j_gene: TRBJ1-2
d_gene: TRBD1
abundance: NA
CDR3nt: TGTGCCATGCAATCTTCGGGACAGGGGAACTATGGCTACACCTTC
CDR3aa: CAMQSSGQGNYGYTF

v_gene: TRBV5-1
len: 13
j_gene: TRBJ1-1
d_gene: NA
abundance: NA
CDR3nt: TGCGCCAGCAGCCCCCGGGACAAGGTCGAAGCTTTCTTT
CDR3aa: CASSPRDKVEAFF

v_gene: TRBV4-1
len: 13
j_gene: TRBJ2-3
d_gene: NA
abundance: NA
CDR3nt: TGCGCCAGCAGCCAACCTATACCAGATACGCAGTATTTT
CDR3aa: CASSQPIPDTQYF

v_gene: TRBV20-1
len: 15
j_gene: TRBJ2-4
d_gene: NA
abundance: NA
CDR3nt: TGCAGTGCTAGCGCTGGCCGAGGGGCCAAAAACATTCAGTACTTC
CDR3aa: CSASAGRGAKNIQYF

v_gene: TRBV6-1
len: 13
j_gene: TRBJ1-2
d_gene: NA
abundance: NA
CDR3nt: TGTGCCAGCAGGTTTGACAGAAACTATGGCTACACCTTC
CDR3aa: CASRFDRNYGYTF

v_gene: TRBV7-8
len: 15
j_gene: TRBJ1-2
d_gene: NA
abundance: NA
CDR3nt: TGTGCCAGCAGCCCCTATTCATCAGGGGTGCATGGCTACACCTTC
CDR3aa: CASSPYSSGVHGYTF

v_gene: TRBV5-4
len: 15
j_gene: TRBJ2-3
d_gene: TRBD1
abundance: NA
CDR3nt: TGTGCCAGCAGCGTCGCGGGACAGGGAATTGATACGCAGTATTTT
CDR3aa: CASSVAGQGIDTQYF

v_gene: TRBV4-3
len: 14
j_gene: TRBJ2-7
d_gene: TRBD1
abundance: few
CDR3nt: TGCGCCAGCAGCCCGTACAGGGGCTCCTACGAGCAGTACTTC
CDR3aa: CASSPYRGSYEQYF

v_gene: TRBV4-1
len: 16
j_gene: TRBJ2-7
d_gene: TRBD1
abundance: NA
CDR3nt: TGCGCCAGCAGCCAAGTCACACAGGGGCTAGGGAATGAGCAGTACTTC
CDR3aa: CASSQVTQGLGNEQYF

v_gene: TRBV7-2
len: 19
j_gene: TRBJ2-5
d_gene: TRBD1
abundance: NA
CDR3nt: TGTGCCAGCAGCCACGGGACAGGGATACTTATCCGGCCAGTAGAGACCCAGTACTTC
CDR3aa: CASSHGTGILIRPVETQYF

v_gene: TRBV11-3
len: 13
j_gene: TRBJ2-3
d_gene: NA
abundance: NA
CDR3nt: TGTGCCAGCAGCCCGAATTCGGCGGATACGCAGTATTTT
CDR3aa: CASSPNSADTQYF

v_gene: TRBV6-5
len: 14
j_gene: TRBJ2-7
d_gene: NA
abundance: NA
CDR3nt: TGTGCCAGCAGTTACGCGGACAGCGAGTACGAGCAGTACTTC
CDR3aa: CASSYADSEYEQYF

v_gene: TRBV12-3/TRBV12-4
len: 15
j_gene: TRBJ2-7
d_gene: TRBD2
abundance: NA
CDR3nt: TGTGCCAGCCGCGGGACTAGCGGCTTCTCCTACGAGCAGTACTTC
CDR3aa: CASRGTSGFSYEQYF

v_gene: TRBV29-1
len: 16
j_gene: TRBJ2-7
d_gene: TRBD2
abundance: NA
CDR3nt: TGCAGCGTTGAAGGGGAGTCTAGCGGGAGCTCCTACGAGCAGTACTTC
CDR3aa: CSVEGESSGSSYEQYF

v_gene: TRBV27
len: 15
j_gene: TRBJ2-1
d_gene: TRBD2
abundance: once
CDR3nt: TGTGCCAGCGCCCGTGGACTAGCGGGGAGGGGTGAGCAGTTCTTC
CDR3aa: CASARGLAGRGEQFF

v_gene: TRBV4-1
len: 15
j_gene: TRBJ2-1
d_gene: TRBD1
abundance: NA
CDR3nt: TGCGCCAGCAGCAAACCCGACAGGGGGGTTAATGAGCAGTTCTTC
CDR3aa: CASSKPDRGVNEQFF

v_gene: TRBV20-1
len: 13
j_gene: TRBJ2-3
d_gene: NA
abundance: NA
CDR3nt: TGCAGTGCTAGGGCGGGGATCACAGATACGCAGTATTTT
CDR3aa: CSARAGITDTQYF

v_gene: TRBV6-6
len: 15
j_gene: TRBJ1-2
d_gene: NA
abundance: NA
CDR3nt: TGTGCCAGCAGAGCCCCAGGGACCTCTAACTATGGCTACACCTTC
CDR3aa: CASRAPGTSNYGYTF

v_gene: TRBV20-1
len: 14
j_gene: TRBJ2-7
d_gene: TRBD1
abundance: NA
CDR3nt: TGCAGTGCAGGAGGCAGGACAGGGGACTACGAGCAGTACTTC
CDR3aa: CSAGGRTGDYEQYF

v_gene: TRBV4-3
len: 13
j_gene: TRBJ1-2
d_gene: NA
abundance: NA
CDR3nt: TGCGCCAGCAGCCAAATTCACAGGGCTGGCTACACCTTC
CDR3aa: CASSQIHRAGYTF

v_gene: TRBV11-2
len: 14
j_gene: TRBJ2-7
d_gene: NA
abundance: NA
CDR3nt: TGTGCCAGCAGCTTAGCCCGGGGTCAATACGAGCAGTACTTC
CDR3aa: CASSLARGQYEQYF

v_gene: TRBV7-9
len: 12
j_gene: TRBJ2-1
d_gene: NA
abundance: NA
CDR3nt: TGTGCCAGCAGCTTAGCGGGCAGTGTTCAGTTCTTC
CDR3aa: CASSLAGSVQFF

v_gene: TRBV28
len: 17
j_gene: TRBJ1-5
d_gene: TRBD1
abundance: NA
CDR3nt: TGTGCCAGCAGTTTTGCGGTAGGCCGGGACAGCATAAGGCCCCAGCATTTT
CDR3aa: CASSFAVGRDSIRPQHF

v_gene: TRBV7-9
len: 12
j_gene: TRBJ1-5
d_gene: NA
abundance: NA
CDR3nt: TGTGCCAGCAGCTCCATTAATCAGCCCCAGCATTTT
CDR3aa: CASSSINQPQHF

v_gene: TRBV10-3
len: 13
j_gene: TRBJ2-7
d_gene: NA
abundance: NA
CDR3nt: TGTGCCATCAGTGACCCCGTGACCTACGAGCAGTACTTC
CDR3aa: CAISDPVTYEQYF

v_gene: TRBV10-3
len: 14
j_gene: TRBJ2-5
d_gene: TRBD2
abundance: few
CDR3nt: TGTGCCATCAAAAGCGGGGGGGGTCAAGAGACCCAGTACTTC
CDR3aa: CAIKSGGGQETQYF

v_gene: TRBV7-9
len: 12
j_gene: TRBJ1-4
d_gene: NA
abundance: NA
CDR3nt: TGTGCCAGCAGCTTAGCCCGGGGGCGGCTGTTTTTT
CDR3aa: CASSLARGRLFF

v_gene: TRBV29-1
len: 11
j_gene: TRBJ1-2
d_gene: NA
abundance: NA
CDR3nt: TGCAGCGTTGGACAGGATCGAGGCTACACCTTC
CDR3aa: CSVGQDRGYTF

v_gene: TRBV4-1
len: 14
j_gene: TRBJ2-5
d_gene: NA
abundance: NA
CDR3nt: TGCGCCAGCAGCGCTTCTACAGGGATGGAGACCCAGTACTTC
CDR3aa: CASSASTGMETQYF

v_gene: TRBV20-1
len: 17
j_gene: TRBJ2-7
d_gene: TRBD2
abundance: few
CDR3nt: TGCAGTGCTAGAGATCTTAGGCTAGCGGACCCAAGCTACGAGCAGTACTTC
CDR3aa: CSARDLRLADPSYEQYF